This is a list of T cell receptor beta chains from one sample in a study of cytomegalovirus exposure and HLA in healthy donors. Using immunoSEQ multiplex PCR, the repertoire was profiled, and TCRdb retains in-frame clones only, with some absent. The data contain about 120,000 clones, around 77% of them singletons. What was sequenced was PBMCs. These receptors were taken from a human donor in good health. CDR3s include the opening cysteine and the closing phenylalanine or tryptophan.

TRBV15,TRBJ1-5,CATSREWQIQNQPQHF
TRBV5-1,TRBJ1-3,CASSDRTGFGNTIYF
TRBV6-5,TRBJ2-7,CASSEGAERYEQYF
TRBV6-5,TRBJ2-7,CASSYGQGISYEQYF
TRBV6-5,TRBJ2-1,CASSYLTSGRFEQFF
TRBV7-9,TRBJ2-2,CASRPGQGTGELFF
TRBV5-6,TRBJ2-3,CASSSLTGVNDTQYF
TRBV5-4,TRBJ2-7,CASSQDRGPYEQYF
TRBV6-1,NA,CASSGGVAGGLPYEQYF
TRBV4-1,TRBJ1-4,CASSLGQMNEKLFF